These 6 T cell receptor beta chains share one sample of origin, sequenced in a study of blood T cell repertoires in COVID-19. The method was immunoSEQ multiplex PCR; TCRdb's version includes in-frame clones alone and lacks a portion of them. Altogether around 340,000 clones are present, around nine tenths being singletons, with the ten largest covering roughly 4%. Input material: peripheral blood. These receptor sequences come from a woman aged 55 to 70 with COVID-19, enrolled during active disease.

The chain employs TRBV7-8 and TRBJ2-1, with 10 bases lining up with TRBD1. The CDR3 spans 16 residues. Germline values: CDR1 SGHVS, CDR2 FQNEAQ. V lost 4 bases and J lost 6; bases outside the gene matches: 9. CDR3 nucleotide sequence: TGTGCCAGCAGCTCAAGGACAGGGGGTATGGGCAATGAGCAGTTCTTC. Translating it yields CASSSRTGGMGNEQFF.

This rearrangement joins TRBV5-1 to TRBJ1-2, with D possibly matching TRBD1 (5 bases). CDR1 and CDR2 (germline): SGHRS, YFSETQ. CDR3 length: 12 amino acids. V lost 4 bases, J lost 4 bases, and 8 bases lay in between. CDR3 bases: TGCGCCAGCAGCCCGGACACCTATGGCTACACCTTC. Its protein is CASSPDTYGYTF. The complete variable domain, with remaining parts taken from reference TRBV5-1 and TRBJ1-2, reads KAGVTQTPRYLIKTRGQQVTLSCSPISGHRSVSWYQQTPGQGLQFLFEYFSETQRNKGNFPGRFSGRQFSNSRSEMNVSTLELGDSALYLCASSPDTYGYTFGSGTRLTVV.

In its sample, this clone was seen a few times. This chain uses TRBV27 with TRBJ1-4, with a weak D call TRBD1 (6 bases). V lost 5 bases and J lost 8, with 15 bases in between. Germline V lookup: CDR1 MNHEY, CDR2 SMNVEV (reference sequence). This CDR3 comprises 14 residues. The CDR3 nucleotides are TGTGCCAGCAGTAATCAGGGGTTTAACGAAAAACTGTTTTTT. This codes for CASSNQGFNEKLFF.

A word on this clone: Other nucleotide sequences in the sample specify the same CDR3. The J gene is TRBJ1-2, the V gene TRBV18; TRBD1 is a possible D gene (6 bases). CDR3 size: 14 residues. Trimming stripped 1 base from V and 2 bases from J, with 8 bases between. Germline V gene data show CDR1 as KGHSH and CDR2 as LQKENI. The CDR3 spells CASSPQGQNYGYTF. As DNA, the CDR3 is TGTGCCAGCTCACCACAAGGACAGAACTATGGCTACACCTTC.

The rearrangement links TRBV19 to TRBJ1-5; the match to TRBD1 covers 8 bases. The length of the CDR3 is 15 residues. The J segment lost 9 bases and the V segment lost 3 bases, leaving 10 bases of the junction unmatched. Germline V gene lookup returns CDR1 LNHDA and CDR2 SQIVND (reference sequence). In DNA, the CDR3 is TGTGCCAGTAGTATTTCAACAGGGGGATTTCGGCCCCAGCATTTT. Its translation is CASSISTGGFRPQHF.

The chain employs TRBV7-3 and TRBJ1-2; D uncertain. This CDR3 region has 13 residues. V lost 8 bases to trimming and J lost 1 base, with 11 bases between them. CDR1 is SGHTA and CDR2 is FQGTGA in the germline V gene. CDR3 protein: CASSPQSNYGYTF. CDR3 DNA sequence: TGTGCCAGCTCGCCACAGAGTAACTATGGCTACACCTTC.